This T cell receptor (beta chain) was recorded in a study of T cells in Graves' hyperthyroidism and ophthalmopathy (dated by TCRdb to the late 2010s). Regarding the complete study: Peripheral blood samples were taken at initial diagnosis, before any treatment was given. A discovery cohort of about 96 patients, about 43 with Graves' ophthalmopathy and approximately 60 with stable Graves' hyperthyroidism, was used to find distinguishing TCR V-J signatures. The 100 discovery patients were randomly split 7:3 into training and test sets. After sampling, hyperthyroidism patients received methimazole starting at 30 mg daily, and ophthalmopathy patients received high-dose intravenous methylprednisolone. Thyroid tissue and blood T-cell repertoires from roughly 6 Graves' hyperthyroidism patients were also compared in the study. The paper reports TCR Vbeta CDR3 sequencing of 140 or so peripheral blood samples: under 45 ophthalmopathy, some 80 hyperthyroidism and around 17 progressor patients. Prospective prediction of ophthalmopathy was tested in an independent validation cohort consisting of roughly 19 hyperthyroidism patients and some 17 patients who later progressed to ophthalmopathy.

The CDR3 spans 15 residues, from the cysteine through the phenylalanine. Only CDR3 DNA is held: 45 bases, read in frame from base 1. V and J are truncated by 0 bases and 0 bases respectively, leaving an intervening sequence of 8 bases. CDR1 and CDR2, per the germline V gene, are MNHEY and SVGAGI. Stable Graves' hyperthyroidism was defined as the absence of progression to ophthalmopathy over 18 months of follow-up. Hyperthyroidism patients were aged 18 to 65 years and newly diagnosed, with disease duration of less than 2 months. Any patient with an uncontrolled infection, another autoimmune disease, pregnancy or lactation was excluded. Clinical symptoms, serum thyroxine and TRAb, thyroid ultrasound, and orbital computed tomography formed the basis for the diagnoses. Ficoll-Paque density gradient centrifugation was used to isolate PBMCs from about 9.4 ml of fresh peripheral blood. Trizol reagent was used to extract total RNA, and RNA quality was then checked on an Agilent 2100 Bioanalyzer.

The TCR beta CDR3 regions were amplified from the RNA transcripts. The TCR CDR3 was subjected to a first round of RT-PCR using the HTBI primer set and the Qiagen OneStep RT-PCR kit. The libraries were constructed in a second round of multiplex PCR and then size-selected and purified. Paired-end sequencing of the libraries was performed with 100 bp reads on an Illumina HiSeq2000. Per the source publication's procedure: SOAPnuke was used to process the raw data, removing reads that contained adapters or uncalled bases, had a mean Phred below 15, or lacked an exact match to the constant primer or identifier. COPE v1.2.5 was used to merge high-quality paired reads, and clonotypes were defined as unique nucleotide sequences. MiTCR v1.1 was used to align the clonotypes against IMGT TRBV, TRBD and TRBJ reference segments. Only V-J combinations with frequency above 0.0001, covering 99% to 99.2% of repertoires, were analysed. The TCS score was defined as the ratio of F50 (clonal expansion) to E x V (chaos), calculated using BLOSUM62-based TCRdist between CDR3 peptides within each V-J. Welch's t-statistics and random forest reduced roughly 500 V-J features to 13, which were used in a naive Bayes classifier (R e1071). TCRdb reprocessed the public reads (quality trimming at Q25 with fastp, clone calling with MiXCR) and kept in-frame beta chains. Merged by CDR3 protein, the rows form single entries marked with the most common genes and DNA. V and J calls and clone size were set by TCRdb, not the authors. Recorded for this sample are about 400,000 distinct CDR3 sequences; 15% to 17% of them occurred a single time. The ten top clones hold over 12% of the sample.

What the work shows at the level of the full study, not this receptor alone: Sample size was not statistically predetermined, and investigators were not blinded to group allocation. In cross-validation, a model built on a 13 V-J signature told ophthalmopathy apart from stable hyperthyroidism with just under 90% sensitivity and 81% to 82% specificity, and in testing the same model reached 80%/75%. Most expanded thyroid clonotypes (frequency above 0.001) were also found in blood, which suggests that blood repertoires may mirror thyroid immune responses. During validation, the model predicted progression to ophthalmopathy a median of approximately 7 months ahead of onset, with roughly 65% sensitivity and roughly 75% specificity.

On this clonotype: Its cognate antigen has yet to be identified. No much larger clone exists at a distance of one base, and base qualities are not known.

The sample comprised blood. The receptor chain draws on TRBV6-5 and TRBJ1-2, with an unclear D gene assignment. This receptor was obtained from a woman between 18 and 30 years old with Graves' hyperthyroidism. The CDR3 here reads CASSYSESANYGYTF. The nucleotide sequence is given as TGTGCCAGCAGTTACTCGGAATCAGCTAACTATGGCTACACCTTC.